Shown below are 19 T cell receptor beta chains from a single sample sequenced in a study of blood T cell repertoires in COVID-19. Produced via immunoSEQ multiplex PCR; TCRdb's table is partial and in-frame only. The top ten hold roughly 9.3% of the sample, which has about 76,000 clones, around 85% seen once. The sample comprised peripheral blood. The source of these receptors is a man aged 45-60 years with COVID-19, enrolled during active disease.

The chain is built from TRBV19 and TRBJ2-7; D unclear. V was cut by 7 bases and J by 3 bases, with 7 bases left in between. Looked up from germline, CDR1 is LNHDA and CDR2 is SQIVND (reference sequence). This CDR3 is 11 amino acids long. The DNA of the CDR3 is TGTGCCAGTAAGAACGGCTACGAGCAGTACTTC. It yields the protein CASKNGYEQYF.

This chain uses TRBV19 with TRBJ2-7; 10 bases align to TRBD2. The V gene end was trimmed by 4 bases and the J gene end by 2 bases; junction bases not matched to a gene: 2. The CDR3 has 14 residues. Germline V gene sequence: CDR1 LNHDA, CDR2 SQIVND (reference sequence). CDR3 protein: CASSTLAGAYEQYF. DNA for the CDR3: TGTGCCAGTAGTACCCTAGCGGGGGCCTACGAGCAGTACTTC.

This sequence joins TRBV2 and TRBJ1-6; tentatively, D is TRBD1 (6 bases). The CDR3 runs to 15 residues. The ends were cut back, 4 bases at V and 3 bases at J, with 10 bases in the middle. CDR1 and CDR2 from the germline V gene are SNHLY and FYNNEI. The CDR3 protein is CASSGQALYNSPLHF. The DNA for the CDR3 is TGTGCCAGCAGTGGACAGGCCCTCTATAATTCACCCCTCCACTTT.

The genes are TRBV19 and TRBJ2-7; 9 bases agree with TRBD1. The J segment lost 0 bases and the V segment lost 4 bases, leaving 7 bases of the junction unmatched. Germline lookup yields CDR1 LNHDA and CDR2 SQIVND (reference sequence). CDR3 length: 16 residues. CDR3 nucleotides: TGTGCCAGTAGTACTACCGGGACAGGGAGCTCCTACGAGCAGTACTTC. Translation: CASSTTGTGSSYEQYF.

The gene calls are TRBV5-6 and TRBJ2-5; D not resolved. CDR3 length: 14 residues. Germline CDR1 reads SGHDT; CDR2 reads YYEEEE. Trimming left V 2 bases short and J 1 base short, with 9 bases between. The CDR3 protein is CASSLSAVQETQYF. The CDR3 coding sequence is TGTGCCAGCAGCTTATCGGCGGTCCAAGAGACCCAGTACTTC. The whole variable domain, filled in from reference TRBV5-6 and TRBJ2-5, reads DAGVTQSPTHLIKTRGQQVTLRCSPKSGHDTVSWYQQALGQGPQFIFQYYEEEERQRGNFPDRFSGHQFPNYSSELNVNALLLGDSALYLCASSLSAVQETQYFGPGTRLLVL.

The chain carries TRBV13 and TRBJ1-2; TRBD1 is a possible D gene (6 bases). The germline gives CDR1 PRHDT, CDR2 FYEKMQ (reference sequence). V was pared by 5 bases and J by 0 bases, with 13 bases between. The CDR3 loop spans 15 amino acids. The DNA of the CDR3 is TGTGCCAGCAGCATCGTTACAGGGTCTAACTATGGCTACACCTTC. Amino acid sequence: CASSIVTGSNYGYTF.

V usage is TRBV4-3 and J usage is TRBJ2-1; D gene unclear. The V end was cut by 2 bases, the J end by 15 bases, with 20 bases between. The CDR3 has 14 amino acids. Germline V lookup: CDR1 LGHNA, CDR2 YSLEER. CDR3 sequence reads: CASSQQIDTASRFF. The CDR3 coding sequence is TGCGCCAGCAGCCAACAGATCGACACCGCCAGCCGGTTCTTC.

This chain joins TRBV4-2 and TRBJ2-3; TRBD2 matches 13 bases. After removal of 5 bases from V and 1 base from J, the junction contained 12 bases not matched to a gene. The CDR3 loop spans 19 amino acids. In germline, CDR1 is LGHNA, CDR2 YNFKEQ. The CDR3 region has the DNA TGTGCCAGCAGCTTTGCTGGGGGACTAGCGGGGCCGGGCACAGATACGCAGTATTTT. It yields the protein CASSFAGGLAGPGTDTQYF.

This chain joins TRBV5-6 and TRBJ2-7, with a tentative D call TRBD2 (6 bases). CDR1 is SGHDT and CDR2 is YYEEEE in the germline V gene. Trimming stripped 4 bases from V and 0 bases from J, with 11 bases between. The CDR3 consists of 14 residues. CDR3 nucleotides: TGTGCCAGCAGCCATACGGAGGGCTCCTACGAGCAGTACTTC. This encodes CASSHTEGSYEQYF.

The chain is built from TRBV5-1 and TRBJ1-4; D ambiguous. V was clipped by 0 bases and J by 13 bases, with 16 bases between them. Germline CDR1 SGHRS, CDR2 YFSETQ. The CDR3 has 14 residues. In DNA, the CDR3 is TGCGCCAGCAGCTTGGCCGCTTCGGGTGGAGGACTGTTTTTT. Translating it yields CASSLAASGGGLFF.

J is TRBJ2-7 and V is TRBV5-6; D uncertain. Germline V lookup: CDR1 SGHDT, CDR2 YYEEEE. The CDR3 is made up of 14 amino acids. V was cut by 4 bases and J by 3 bases, with 14 bases left in between. Here the CDR3 DNA reads TGTGCCAGCAGCCGAATTGTTTCAGGCTACGAGCAGTACTTC. Amino acids: CASSRIVSGYEQYF.

The chain joins TRBV28 to TRBJ2-7; 7 positions agree with TRBD2. Germline CDR1 is MDHEN and CDR2 is SYDVKM. Trimming removed 8 bases from V and 2 bases from J; junction bases left unmatched: 15. The CDR3 contains 16 residues. The CDR3 sequence: CASGPLGLEFAYEQYF. In DNA, the CDR3 is TGTGCCAGCGGCCCTCTTGGACTAGAATTCGCCTACGAGCAGTACTTC.

In this sample, this clone turned up once. This chain uses TRBV28 with TRBJ2-3; TRBD2 matches at 8 bases. This CDR3 has 16 residues. Germline V gene lookup returns CDR1 MDHEN and CDR2 SYDVKM. The ends lost 7 bases at V and 3 bases at J; junction bases unmatched: 12. This CDR3 is CASNVGLALSTDTQYF. In DNA, the CDR3 is TGTGCCAGCAACGTTGGACTAGCTCTTTCTACAGATACGCAGTATTTT.

This clone qualifies as medium-sized. This chain uses TRBV3-1 (or the pseudogene TRBV3-2) with TRBJ1-5; 7 nucleotides align to TRBD1. Trimming removed 2 bases from V and 6 bases from J; junction bases left unmatched: 1. The germline CDR1 and CDR2 sequences are LGHDT and YNNKEL (reference sequence). The CDR3 runs 13 residues. CDR3 coding DNA: TGTGCCAGCAGCCAAAACAGGGGTCAGCCCCAGCATTTT. This gives the protein CASSQNRGQPQHF.

The chain links TRBV5-1 to TRBJ2-2, with TRBD2 identical over 12 bases. Germline values: CDR1 SGHRS, CDR2 YFSETQ. This CDR3 is 16 amino acids long. J lost 7 bases, V lost 4 bases, and 8 bases had no gene match. CDR3 sequence: CASSRSSGRALGELFF. Here the CDR3 DNA reads TGCGCCAGCAGCAGGTCTAGCGGGAGGGCCCTCGGGGAGCTGTTTTTT.

V and J are TRBV4-2 and TRBJ1-4; the D gene is possibly TRBD1 (5 bases). V was clipped by 4 bases and J by 0 bases, with 18 bases between them. This CDR3 region has 18 residues. Germline CDR1 and CDR2: LGHNA and YNFKEQ. The CDR3 DNA sequence: TGTGCCAGCAGCCCCCGGTCAGGGTTTAGTGCAACTAATGAAAAACTGTTTTTT. It codes for CASSPRSGFSATNEKLFF.

The V call is TRBV6-5, the J call TRBJ2-2, with 11 bases lining up with TRBD1. Germline CDR1 and CDR2: MNHEY and SVGAGI. Trimming took 6 bases from V and 8 from J; bases not matched to a gene: 8. This CDR3 has 15 amino acids. The CDR3 protein is CASSQGQGATGELFF. CDR3 DNA: TGTGCCAGCAGCCAAGGACAGGGGGCAACTGGGGAGCTGTTTTTT.

The chain combines TRBV5-1 with TRBJ1-1; D gene ambiguous. Germline CDR1 reads SGHRS; CDR2 reads YFSETQ. With 3 bases removed from V and 3 bases from J, the gap between germline ends came to 12 bases. This CDR3 has 14 amino acids. This CDR3 is CASSWEGWDTEAFF. CDR3 DNA: TGCGCCAGCAGCTGGGAGGGATGGGACACTGAAGCTTTCTTT.

The V call is TRBV3-1 (or the pseudogene TRBV3-2), the J call TRBJ1-5; 12 bases agree with TRBD1. There are 18 residues in the CDR3. Germline V gene data show CDR1 as LGHDT and CDR2 as YNNKEL (reference sequence). The V and J ends lost 1 base and 11 bases, in that order; junction bases with no gene match: 15. The DNA for the CDR3 is TGTGCCAGCAGCCAAGGCCTTCCGGGACAGGGGGCTCACCGGGCCCAGCATTTT. This codes for CASSQGLPGQGAHRAQHF.